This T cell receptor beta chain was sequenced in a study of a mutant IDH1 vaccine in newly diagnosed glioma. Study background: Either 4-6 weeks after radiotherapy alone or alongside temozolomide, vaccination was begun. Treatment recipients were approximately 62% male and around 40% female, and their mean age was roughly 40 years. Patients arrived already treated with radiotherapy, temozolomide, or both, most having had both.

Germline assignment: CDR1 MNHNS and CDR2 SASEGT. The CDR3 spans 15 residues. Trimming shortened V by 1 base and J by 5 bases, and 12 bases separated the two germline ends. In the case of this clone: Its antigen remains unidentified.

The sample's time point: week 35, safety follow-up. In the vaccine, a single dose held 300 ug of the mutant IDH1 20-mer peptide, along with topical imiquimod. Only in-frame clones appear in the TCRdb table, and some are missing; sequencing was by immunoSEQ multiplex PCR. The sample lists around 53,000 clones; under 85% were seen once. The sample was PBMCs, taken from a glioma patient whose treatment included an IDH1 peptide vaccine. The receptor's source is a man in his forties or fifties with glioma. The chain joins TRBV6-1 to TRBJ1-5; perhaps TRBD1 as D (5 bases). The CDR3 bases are TGTGCCAGCAGTGAAGGGTACAGAGGGGATCAGCCCCAGCATTTT. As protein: CASSEGYRGDQPQHF.